Described below is a single T cell receptor (beta chain) sequence and its context. This clone occurred once. The antigen this receptor binds is unknown. Base qualities are missing; no much larger clone stands one base away. The data derive from a study of cytomegalovirus exposure and HLA in healthy donors (dated by TCRdb to the late 2010s). About the full investigation: An earlier analysis of some 620 of the donors reported about 260 Gb of sequence data and 117 million unique TCR beta sequences obtained from about 179 million T cells. Alongside the repertoire data, information on donor age, sex, ethnicity and CMV serostatus was compiled. To decide whether each TCR beta V gene segment behaved as functional or pseudogenic, an earlier analysis of approximately 600 of the donors relied on high-throughput TCR beta sequencing. A later genetic analysis used genome-wide SNP genotypes for about three fifths of the 666 donors, treating that subset as a discovery cohort. Class I and class II HLA loci were covered by the typing at four-digit resolution. A later analysis re-examined previously published TCR beta repertoires from more than 650 donors and added high-resolution HLA genotyping to investigate patterns of TCR occurrence. Along with the roughly 700-subject first cohort, a separate validation cohort of about 110 different subjects was used. The study was designed to test whether signatures of past pathogen exposure could be identified by cataloging public T cell receptors. The study combined high-throughput TCR immunosequencing, statistical association of individual TCRs with disease status, and machine learning to predict cytomegalovirus infection status. Across about 370 genotyped donors of the cohort, an average of roughly 250,000 unique TCR beta nucleotide sequences per donor were sequenced, and 15% to 20% of those sequences were non-productive. Of the 350 to 450 genotyped donors, roughly 85% fell in the genetic ancestry cluster associated with self-reported Caucasian donors. Typing coverage varied by locus: roughly 629-630 donors for A, B, C, DRB1 and DQB1; roughly 560 for DQA1; about 570 for DPA1; roughly 470 for DPB1. In the later analysis, no new phenotypic data were used to find candidate immune exposures; instead, reliance was placed on TCR beta sequences and their occurrence across donors. The study profiled the T cell repertoires of fewer than 850 subjects by immunosequencing and related them to cytomegalovirus serostatus. Five DR-DQ haplotypes were handled as single units for association and clustering, since linkage in the cohort was strong. All discovery cohort repertoires had been generated using a single sequencing platform. An early release covering around 630 HLA-typed donors comprised approximately 300 gigabases of sequencing data and around 85 million unique TCR sequences. General study outcomes and caveats: The 87-base-pair reads could not distinguish some IMGT-functional V segments, including TRBV6-2 and TRBV6-3, so those segments were excluded. Three of the identified cytomegalovirus-associated TCR beta chains were confirmed in vitro to be specific for cytomegalovirus antigens. Correlated functional status among segregating V segments might be attributable to linkage disequilibrium, but an unknown experimental factor could not be ruled out. In a later analysis, 15,000 to 20,000 TCR beta sequences were associated with specific HLA alleles at a false discovery rate of 0.05. A later analysis found that most CMV-associated TCR beta chains appeared HLA-restricted, with HLA associations seemingly driven largely by CMV exposure. It was suggested by the authors that the approach could potentially be generalized to other disease states and immunological phenotypes. In the study, some 160 TCR beta chains were listed as associated with cytomegalovirus. Presence/absence analyses assumed roughly uniform sequencing depth across donors, an assumption that may not hold. The only immune exposure information available for the cohort was CMV serostatus. In a later genetic analysis, a missense DCLRE1C variant was associated with V-gene and J-gene trimming of TCR beta chains, and the association was replicated in an independent cohort. A cluster of highly shared sequence variants was judged likely to be a technical artifact of the sequencing pipeline. Most TCR sequences were observed very rarely across donors, whereas some public TCRs were present in many individuals. Broadly in line with IMGT annotations, most TCR beta V segments showed up in productive rearrangements about 87% or about 30% of the time in an earlier analysis of around 550 of the donors. A further reported finding was that TCR beta sequences accurately predicted the HLA-A and HLA-B alleles for most subjects in the first cohort. According to a later analysis, parvovirus B19, influenza, CMV and Epstein-Barr virus appeared linked to several top co-occurrence clusters. Compared with equally common non-associated chains, HLA-associated TCR beta chains in a later analysis were more clonally expanded and had lower generation probabilities. When HLA alleles, especially DR and DQ, strongly co-occurred, TCR associations were difficult to assign to individual alleles. In a later genetic analysis, fewer N-insertions in productive TCRs were reported among donors in an Asian-associated ancestry cluster than the roughly 640-donor mean. The classifier was reported to diagnose cytomegalovirus status with high specificity and sensitivity in both the original cohort and the validation cohort. A later analysis found that TCR association rates varied across HLA loci, with DRB1 alleles showing the most associated TCRs and HLA-C alleles the fewest. Because counts were too low, about 15 rarely observed V segments, including chromosome 9 orphons, were left out of the earlier analysis of a few hundred of the donors. This cohort had only TCR beta chains sequenced, and the lack of alpha or paired-chain data limited which features could be detected. Because some donors lacked HLA typing at each locus, the association tests relied only on the typed subset.

V has 7 bases trimmed and J has 8 bases trimmed; junction bases matching no gene number 10. CDR1 and CDR2, per the germline V gene, are MNHNS and SASEGT. The CDR3 runs 14 amino acids, cysteine and phenylalanine included. The read is trimmed to its CDR3 DNA, 42 bases read in frame from base 1. The library relied on the immunoSEQ multiplex PCR assay. For the multiplex PCR, a mixture combining 60 forward primers for TCR Vbeta segments and 13 reverse primers for TCR Jbeta segments was used. Amplification of the CDR3 region of rearranged TCR beta genes was performed with a multiplex PCR assay on genomic DNA. The Illumina HiSeq System was used to sequence the amplified TCR beta libraries as 87-base-pair reads. On the authors' methods: In a later analysis, some 80 million unique TCR beta chains were counted across the 500 to 850 repertoires, and roughly 11 million of these chains were shared by at least two donors. To remove PCR and sequencing errors, raw reads were error-corrected and collapsed into unique sequences using a nearest-neighbor algorithm that merged closely related sequences. V, D and J gene segments were assigned by aligning CDR3 sequences to IMGT reference sequences. Each retained sequence needed at least a six-nucleotide match to both a V gene segment and a J gene segment. A rearrangement counted as productive if the CDR3 had no stop codons and remained in frame with V and J, and every other rearrangement counted as non-productive. Following IMGT convention, CDR3 was defined as the stretch from the second conserved V-encoded cysteine up to the conserved J-encoded phenylalanine. Sequences without an unambiguous match to a single V gene segment were excluded from the earlier analysis of approximately 560 of the donors. In an earlier analysis of almost 600 of the donors, a V segment was called functional when productive rearrangements were above 56.7%, and segregating when the standard deviation between donors exceeded 5%. To diagnose cytomegalovirus status from the catalog of TCR beta chain sequences, a statistical classification framework was built. A later analysis assigned V and J genes by comparing TCR nucleotide sequences with IMGT/GENE-DB human TR gene sequences. In a later analysis, CDR3 sequences and most-parsimonious VDJ recombination scenarios were assigned using the TCRdist pipeline. A later analysis defined each TCR beta chain by its CDR3 amino acid sequence plus V-gene family, and excluded reads lacking a unique V-gene family. In a later analysis, 450 to 600 highly shared, low-generation-probability nucleotide sequences were removed to address suspected cross-contamination and a sequencing artifact. In a later analysis, a clonal expansion index for each public chain was calculated from normalized within-repertoire ranks of inferred template counts. A later analysis computed generation probabilities with a VDJ recombination model fitted to out-of-frame rearrangements, and checked the results against IGoR. In a later analysis, hypergeometric tests were used to score TCR-TCR, TCR-HLA and TCR-CMV co-occurrence, with a repertoire-size bias correction applied to TCR pairs. To estimate false discovery rates, a later analysis permuted the HLA or CMV assignments 20 times. In a later analysis, co-occurring TCRs were grouped using DBSCAN, and TCRdist sequence similarity was added for clustering within HLA-allele-positive subsets. Co-occurrence clustering excluded repertoires with fewer than 30,000 or more than 120,000 public chains, plus five with anomalous nucleotide sharing. Held by TCRdb, this immuneACCESS table contains in-frame sequences only and omits some clones. Under half of the omission traces to an unresolved V gene where checked; the cause of the rest is unknown. That table is the source of V, J and clone size, and D and trimming were worked out from the DNA. The sample contains tens of thousands of clones, over 80% of them found a single time. 1.5% to 2% of the sample goes to the ten largest clones.

The cohort comprised 666 healthy bone marrow donors. All cohort members were sampled while nominally healthy, although unrecorded immune exposures were likely present. The donor tested CMV seronegative and was one of the 352 seronegative cohort members. A peripheral blood sample was provided by each donor, and peripheral blood mononuclear cells were used for TCR beta sequencing. The Qiagen DNeasy Blood Extraction Kit was used to extract genomic DNA from the blood cell samples. This receptor was identified in a man younger than 45 in good health and CMV-seronegative. The sequenced sample was PBMCs. The chain is encoded by TRBV6-1 joined to TRBJ2-4, with TRBD1 matching 8 junction bases. The DNA sequence is as follows: TGTGCCAGCACCGCTAACAGGGGGTGGGACATTCAGTACTTC. It specifies CASTANRGWDIQYF.